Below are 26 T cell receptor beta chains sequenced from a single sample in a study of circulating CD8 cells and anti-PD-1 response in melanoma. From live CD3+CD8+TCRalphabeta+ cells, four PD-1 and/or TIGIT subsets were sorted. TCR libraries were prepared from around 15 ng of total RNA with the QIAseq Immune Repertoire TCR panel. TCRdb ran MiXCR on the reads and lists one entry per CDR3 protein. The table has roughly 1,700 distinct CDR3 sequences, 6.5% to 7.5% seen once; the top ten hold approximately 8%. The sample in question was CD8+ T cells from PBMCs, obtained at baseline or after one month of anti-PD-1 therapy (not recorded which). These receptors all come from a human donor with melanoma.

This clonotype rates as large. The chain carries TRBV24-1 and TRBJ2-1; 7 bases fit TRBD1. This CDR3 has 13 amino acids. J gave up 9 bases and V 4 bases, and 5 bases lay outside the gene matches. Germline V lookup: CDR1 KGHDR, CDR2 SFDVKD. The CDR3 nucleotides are TGTGCCACCAGTGAAACAGGGGCGGGTGAGCAGTTCTTC. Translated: CATSETGAGEQFF.

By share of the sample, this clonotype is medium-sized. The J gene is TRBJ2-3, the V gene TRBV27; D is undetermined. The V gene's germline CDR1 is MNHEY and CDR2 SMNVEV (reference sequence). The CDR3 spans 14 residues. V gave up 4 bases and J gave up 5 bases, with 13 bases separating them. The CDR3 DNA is TGTGCCAGCAGTTCAAGCCCCCTAAGAGATACGCAGTATTTT. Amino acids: CASSSSPLRDTQYF.

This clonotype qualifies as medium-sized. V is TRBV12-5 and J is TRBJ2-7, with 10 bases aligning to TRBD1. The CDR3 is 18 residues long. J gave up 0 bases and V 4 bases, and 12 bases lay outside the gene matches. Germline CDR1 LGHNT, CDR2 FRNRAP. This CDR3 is CASGSPLDRGYASYEQYF. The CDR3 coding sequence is TGTGCTAGTGGTTCCCCGTTGGACAGGGGGTATGCCTCCTACGAGCAGTACTTC.

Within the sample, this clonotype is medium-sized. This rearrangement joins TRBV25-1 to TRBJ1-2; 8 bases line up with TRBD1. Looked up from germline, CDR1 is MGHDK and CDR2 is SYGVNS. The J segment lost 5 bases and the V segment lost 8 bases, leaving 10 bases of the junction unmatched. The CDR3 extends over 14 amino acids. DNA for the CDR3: TGTGCCAGCGACGGACAGGGCGTAGGGTATGGCTACACCTTC. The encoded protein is CASDGQGVGYGYTF.

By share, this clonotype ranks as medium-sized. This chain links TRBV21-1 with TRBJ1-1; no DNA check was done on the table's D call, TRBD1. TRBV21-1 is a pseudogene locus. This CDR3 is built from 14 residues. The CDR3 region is CASSRGARNTEAFF. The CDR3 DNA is TGTGCCAGCAGCAGGGGCGCCCGGAACACTGAAGCTTTCTTT.

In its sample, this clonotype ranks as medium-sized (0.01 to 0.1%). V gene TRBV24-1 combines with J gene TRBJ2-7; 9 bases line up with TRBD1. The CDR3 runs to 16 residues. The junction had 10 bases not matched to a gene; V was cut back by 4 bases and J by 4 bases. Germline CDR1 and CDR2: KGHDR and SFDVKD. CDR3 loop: CATSDSGTGISYEQYF. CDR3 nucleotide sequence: TGTGCCACCAGTGACTCCGGGACAGGGATCTCGTACGAGCAGTACTTC.

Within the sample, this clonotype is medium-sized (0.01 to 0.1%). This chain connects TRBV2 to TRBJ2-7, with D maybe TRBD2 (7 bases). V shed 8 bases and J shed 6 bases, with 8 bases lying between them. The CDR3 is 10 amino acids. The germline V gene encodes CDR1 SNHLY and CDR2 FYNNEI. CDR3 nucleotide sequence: TGTGCCAGCGGGGGGGCCGAGCAGTACTTC. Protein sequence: CASGGAEQYF.

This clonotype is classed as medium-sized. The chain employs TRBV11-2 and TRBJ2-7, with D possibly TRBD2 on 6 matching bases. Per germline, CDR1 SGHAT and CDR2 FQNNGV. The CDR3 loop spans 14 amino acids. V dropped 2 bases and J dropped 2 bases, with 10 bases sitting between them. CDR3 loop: CASSLRDFPYEQYF. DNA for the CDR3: TGTGCCAGCAGCTTAAGGGACTTTCCCTACGAGCAGTACTTC.

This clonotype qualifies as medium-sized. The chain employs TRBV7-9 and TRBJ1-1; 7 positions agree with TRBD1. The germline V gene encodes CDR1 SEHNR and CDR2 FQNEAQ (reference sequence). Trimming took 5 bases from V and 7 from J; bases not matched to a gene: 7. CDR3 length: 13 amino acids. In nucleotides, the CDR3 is TGTGCCAGCAGCCCACCGGACAGGTATGAAGCTTTCTTT. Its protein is CASSPPDRYEAFF.

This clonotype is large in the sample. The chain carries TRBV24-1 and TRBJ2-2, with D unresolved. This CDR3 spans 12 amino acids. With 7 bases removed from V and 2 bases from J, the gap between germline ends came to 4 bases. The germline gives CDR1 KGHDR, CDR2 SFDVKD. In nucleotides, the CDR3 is TGTGCCACCAGCTATAACACCGGGGAGCTGTTTTTT. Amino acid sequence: CATSYNTGELFF.

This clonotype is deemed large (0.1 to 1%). The CDR3 protein is CASSLEEVRVGTEAFF. The CDR3 DNA follows: TGTGCCAGCAGCTTGGAGGAGGTTCGGGTGGGGACTGAAGCTTTCTTT. This chain connects TRBV5-5 to TRBJ1-1; D gene unclear. This CDR3 has 16 residues. V dropped 0 bases and J dropped 5 bases, with 17 bases sitting between them. Germline values: CDR1 SGHKS, CDR2 YYEKEE (reference sequence).

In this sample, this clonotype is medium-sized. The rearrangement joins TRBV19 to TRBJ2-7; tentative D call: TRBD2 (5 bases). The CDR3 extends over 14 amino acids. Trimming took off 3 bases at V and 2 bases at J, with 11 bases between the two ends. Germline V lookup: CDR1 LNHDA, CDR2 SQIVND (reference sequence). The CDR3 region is CASSILGGPYEQYF. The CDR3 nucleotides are TGTGCCAGTAGTATCTTAGGAGGTCCCTACGAGCAGTACTTC.

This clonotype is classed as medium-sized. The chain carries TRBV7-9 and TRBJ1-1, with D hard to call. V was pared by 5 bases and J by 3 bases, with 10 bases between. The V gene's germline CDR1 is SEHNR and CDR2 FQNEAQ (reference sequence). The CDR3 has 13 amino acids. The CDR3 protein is CASSPSGDTEAFF. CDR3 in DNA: TGTGCCAGCAGCCCCTCGGGAGACACTGAAGCTTTCTTT.

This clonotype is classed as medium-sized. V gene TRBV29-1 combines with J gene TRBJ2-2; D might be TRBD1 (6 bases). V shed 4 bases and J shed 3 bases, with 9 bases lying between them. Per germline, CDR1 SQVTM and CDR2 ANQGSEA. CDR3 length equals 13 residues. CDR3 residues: CSVAAGDTGELFF. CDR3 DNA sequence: TGCAGCGTTGCCGCAGGGGACACCGGGGAGCTGTTTTTT.

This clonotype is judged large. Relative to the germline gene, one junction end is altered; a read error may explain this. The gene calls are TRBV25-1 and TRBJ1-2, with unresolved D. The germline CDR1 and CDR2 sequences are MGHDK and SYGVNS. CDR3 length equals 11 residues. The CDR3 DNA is TGTGCCATCAGTACGGGCTATGGCTACACCTTC. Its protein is CAISTGYGYTF.

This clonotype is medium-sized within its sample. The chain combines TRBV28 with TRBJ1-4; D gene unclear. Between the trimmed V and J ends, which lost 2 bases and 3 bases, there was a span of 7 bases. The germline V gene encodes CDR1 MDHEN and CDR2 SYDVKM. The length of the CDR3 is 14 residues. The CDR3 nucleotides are TGTGCCAGCAGTTTAGGTACATCTAATGAAAAACTGTTTTTT. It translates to CASSLGTSNEKLFF.

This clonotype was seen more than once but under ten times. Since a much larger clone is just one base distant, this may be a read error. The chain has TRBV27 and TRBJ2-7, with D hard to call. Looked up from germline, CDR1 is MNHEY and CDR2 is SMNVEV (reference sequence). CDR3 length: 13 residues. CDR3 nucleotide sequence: TGTGCCAGCAGCCTTTCTAGTACCTACGAGCAGCACTTC. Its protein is CASSLSSTYEQHF.

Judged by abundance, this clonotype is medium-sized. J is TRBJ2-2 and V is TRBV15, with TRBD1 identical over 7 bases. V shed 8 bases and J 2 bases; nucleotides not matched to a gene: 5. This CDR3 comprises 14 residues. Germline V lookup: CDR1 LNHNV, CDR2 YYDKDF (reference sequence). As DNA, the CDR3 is TGTGCCACCCGGGACAGATCAAACACCGGGGAGCTGTTTTTT. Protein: CATRDRSNTGELFF. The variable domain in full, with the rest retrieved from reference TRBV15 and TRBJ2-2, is DAMVIQNPRYQVTQFGKPVTLSCSQTLNHNVMYWYQQKSSQAPKLLFHYYDKDFNNEADTPDNFQSRRPNTSFCFLDIRSPGLGDTAMYLCATRDRSNTGELFFGEGSRLTVL.

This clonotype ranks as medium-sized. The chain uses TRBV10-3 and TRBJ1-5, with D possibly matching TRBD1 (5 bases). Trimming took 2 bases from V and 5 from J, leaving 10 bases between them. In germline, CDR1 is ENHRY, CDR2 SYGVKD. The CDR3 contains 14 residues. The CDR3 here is CAISEGGGHQPQHF. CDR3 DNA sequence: TGTGCCATCAGTGAGGGGGGAGGTCATCAGCCCCAGCATTTT.

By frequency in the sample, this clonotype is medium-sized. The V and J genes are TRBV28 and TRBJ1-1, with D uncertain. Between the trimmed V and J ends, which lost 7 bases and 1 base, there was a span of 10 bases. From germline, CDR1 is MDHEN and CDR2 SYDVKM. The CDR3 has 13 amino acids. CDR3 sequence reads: CASIRVTNTEAFF. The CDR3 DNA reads TGTGCCAGCATCCGGGTAACGAACACTGAAGCTTTCTTT.

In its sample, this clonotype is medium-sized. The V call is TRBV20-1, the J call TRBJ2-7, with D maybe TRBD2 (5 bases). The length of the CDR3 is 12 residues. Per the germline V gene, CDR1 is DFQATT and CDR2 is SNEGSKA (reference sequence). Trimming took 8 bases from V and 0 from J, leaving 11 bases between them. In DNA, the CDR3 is TGCAGTATAGCCGGGGTCTCCTACGAGCAGTACTTC. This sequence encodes CSIAGVSYEQYF.

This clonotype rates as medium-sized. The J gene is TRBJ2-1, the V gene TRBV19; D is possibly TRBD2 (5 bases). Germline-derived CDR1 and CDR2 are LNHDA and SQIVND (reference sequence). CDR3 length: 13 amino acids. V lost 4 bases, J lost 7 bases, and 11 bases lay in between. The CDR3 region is CASSTGLFNEQFF. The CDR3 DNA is TGTGCCAGTAGTACTGGACTTTTTAATGAGCAGTTCTTC.

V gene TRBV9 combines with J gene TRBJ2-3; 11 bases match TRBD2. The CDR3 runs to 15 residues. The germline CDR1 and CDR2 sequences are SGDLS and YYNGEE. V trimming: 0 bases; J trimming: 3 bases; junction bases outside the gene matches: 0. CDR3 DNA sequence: TGTGCCAGCAGCGTAGGGACTAGCGGGACAGATACGCAGTATTTT. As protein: CASSVGTSGTDTQYF.

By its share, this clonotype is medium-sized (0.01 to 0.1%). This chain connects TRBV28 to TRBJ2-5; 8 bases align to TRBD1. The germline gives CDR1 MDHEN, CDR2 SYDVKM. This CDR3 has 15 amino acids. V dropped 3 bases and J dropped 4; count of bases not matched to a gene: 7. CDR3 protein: CASSFQGAQRETQYF. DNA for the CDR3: TGTGCCAGCAGTTTTCAGGGGGCGCAGAGAGAGACCCAGTACTTC.

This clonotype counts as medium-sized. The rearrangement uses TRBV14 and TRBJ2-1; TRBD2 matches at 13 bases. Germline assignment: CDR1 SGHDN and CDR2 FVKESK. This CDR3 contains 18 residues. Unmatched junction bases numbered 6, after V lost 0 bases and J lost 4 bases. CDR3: CASSQDQGLAGRYNEQFF. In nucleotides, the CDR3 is TGTGCCAGCAGCCAAGATCAGGGACTAGCGGGACGATACAATGAGCAGTTCTTC.

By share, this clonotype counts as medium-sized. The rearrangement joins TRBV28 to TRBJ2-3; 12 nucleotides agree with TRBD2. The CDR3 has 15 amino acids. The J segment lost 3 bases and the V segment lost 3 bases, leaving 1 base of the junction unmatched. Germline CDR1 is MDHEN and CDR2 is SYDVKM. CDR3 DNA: TGTGCCAGCAGTTTCGGGACTAGCGGGACAGATACGCAGTATTTT. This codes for CASSFGTSGTDTQYF.